The 22 T cell receptor beta chains presented below share a single source sample, sequenced in a study of CD8+CD57+ T cells in acquired aplastic anemia. The template used for profiling TCR beta VDJ and CDR3 was genomic DNA. TCRdb recomputed calls from the reads with MiXCR, one row per CDR3 protein. Of hundreds of thousands of distinct CDR3 sequences listed, around a third are singletons. Patients chosen for sequencing had CD8+CD57+ cells that had expanded, as shown by flow cytometry. Sequencing input: sorted CD4+, CD8+, or CD8+CD57+ T cells (not recorded which) from PBMCs. The source of these receptors is a human donor with aplastic anemia.

This clonotype was observed at least ten times. The chain combines TRBV7-2 with TRBJ1-3; the D is unclear. V was trimmed by 5 bases and J by 0 bases, leaving 5 bases between them. The CDR3 totals 13 residues. The germline CDR1 and CDR2 sequences are SGHTA and FQGNSA. In DNA, the CDR3 is TGTGCCAGCAGCCCGAGCTCTGGAAACACCATATATTTT. Protein: CASSPSSGNTIYF. The entire variable domain, with the rest obtained from reference TRBV7-2 and TRBJ1-3, is as follows: GAGVSQSPSNKVTEKGKDVELRCDPISGHTALYWYRQSLGQGLEFLIYFQGNSAPDKSGLPSDRFSAERTGGSVSTLTIQRTQQEDSAVYLCASSPSSGNTIYFGEGSWLTVV.

This clonotype was seen only a few times. The rearrangement uses TRBV3-1 and TRBJ2-7, with D hard to call. The germline CDR1 and CDR2 sequences are LGHDT and YNNKEL (reference sequence). Trimming left V 0 bases short and J 4 bases short, with 7 bases between. The CDR3 is 13 amino acids. CDR3 residues: CASSQEERYEQYF. The DNA of the CDR3 is TGTGCCAGCAGCCAAGAGGAACGATACGAGCAGTACTTC.

The rearrangement joins TRBV5-1 to TRBJ2-7; perhaps TRBD1 as D (6 bases). CDR3 length equals 17 residues. Between the trimmed V and J ends, which lost 0 bases and 5 bases, there was a span of 21 bases. Per the germline V gene, CDR1 is SGHRS and CDR2 is YFSETQ. The CDR3 loop reads CASSLGRGVLWVDEQYF. The DNA for the CDR3 is TGCGCCAGCAGCTTGGGCAGGGGCGTTTTATGGGTCGACGAGCAGTACTTC.

The chain uses TRBV30 and TRBJ2-1; TRBD2 might be the D (6 bases). CDR3 length: 16 amino acids. V was shortened by 5 bases and J by 0 bases, with 17 bases between the two germline ends. The germline V gene encodes CDR1 GTSNPN and CDR2 SVGIG (reference sequence). For the CDR3, the DNA is TGTGCCTGGCTAACGACGGGACTTAGCTCCTACAATGAGCAGTTCTTC. This gives the protein CAWLTTGLSSYNEQFF.

V usage is TRBV9 and J usage is TRBJ2-1, with D possibly TRBD2 on 5 matching bases. Per the germline V gene, CDR1 is SGDLS and CDR2 is YYNGEE. The CDR3 contains 14 residues. Between the trimmed V and J ends, which lost 0 bases and 3 bases, there was a span of 7 bases. CDR3: CASSVGLLYNEQFF. In DNA form, the CDR3 reads TGTGCCAGCAGCGTAGGACTACTCTACAATGAGCAGTTCTTC.

There are many counts of this clonotype. V is TRBV29-1 and J is TRBJ2-6; D is unresolved. Trimming shortened V by 5 bases and J by 1 base, and 9 bases separated the two germline ends. The CDR3 is 14 residues long. The germline V gene has CDR1 SQVTM and CDR2 ANQGSEA. CDR3 sequence: CSVFAVSGANVLTF. The CDR3 nucleotides read TGCAGCGTTTTTGCGGTATCTGGGGCCAACGTCCTGACTTTC. Looking up the rest from reference TRBV29-1 and TRBJ2-6 gives the full variable domain: SAVISQKPSRDICQRGTSLTIQCQVDSQVTMMFWYRQQPGQSLTLIATANQGSEATYESGFVIDKFPISRPNLTFSTLTVSNMSPEDSSIYLCSVFAVSGANVLTFGAGSRLTVL.

The V gene is TRBV5-4, the J gene TRBJ2-3, with D unresolved. V was cut by 1 base and J by 3 bases, with 6 bases left in between. Germline V gene data show CDR1 as SGHNT and CDR2 as YYREEE (reference sequence). This CDR3 has 13 residues. The CDR3 loop is CASSLRATDTQYF. The DNA for the CDR3 is TGTGCCAGCAGCTTGCGAGCTACAGATACGCAGTATTTT.

As to this clonotype: Given a much more abundant clone one base away, this may be a read error. The CDR3 ends on some other residue instead of the conserved phenylalanine or tryptophan, so this is likely a read error. This chain connects TRBV16 to TRBJ1-3; D is undetermined. The CDR3 has 15 residues. Per the germline V gene, CDR1 is KGHSY and CDR2 is FQNENV. V gave up 0 bases and J gave up 1 base, with 7 bases separating them. CDR3 nucleotides: TGTGCCAGCAGCCAATCAGTGAGTTCTGGAAACACCATATATTCT. Its protein is CASSQSVSSGNTIYS.

This clonotype was seen only a few times. The V call is TRBV6-1, the J call TRBJ1-5; D gene unclear. Trimming removed 5 bases at V and 11 bases at J, with 4 bases between. CDR1 and CDR2 from the germline V gene are MNHNS and SASEGT. The CDR3 length is 9 residues. CDR3 loop: CASSRTQHF. CDR3 sequence (DNA): TGTGCCAGCAGTAGAACCCAGCATTTT.

This clonotype was detected many times. This chain connects TRBV10-3 to TRBJ1-1; no firm D call. This CDR3 contains 12 residues. CDR1 and CDR2 (germline): ENHRY, SYGVKD. V dropped 3 bases and J dropped 10 bases, with 12 bases sitting between them. This CDR3 is CAISDGQARAFF. CDR3 coding DNA: TGTGCCATCAGTGACGGGCAGGCGAGAGCTTTCTTT.

The chain uses TRBV10-3 and TRBJ1-2; D is possibly TRBD1 (5 bases). The CDR3 is made up of 12 amino acids. The germline V and J ends were trimmed by 7 bases and 8 bases, with 14 bases remaining between them. From germline, CDR1 is ENHRY and CDR2 SYGVKD. CDR3 in DNA: TGTGCCATCACCGGGGCGGGGACCGGCTACACCTTC. Encoded protein: CAITGAGTGYTF.

The rearrangement joins TRBV6-1 to TRBJ2-2, with 9 bases that match TRBD1. The ends lost 9 bases at V and 5 bases at J; junction bases unmatched: 13. The CDR3 loop spans 16 amino acids. Germline V gene lookup returns CDR1 MNHNS and CDR2 SASEGT. The CDR3: CASRDLQGARTGELFF. The CDR3 DNA follows: TGTGCCAGTCGGGACTTACAGGGGGCGCGAACCGGGGAGCTGTTTTTT.

This clonotype was seen a few times. A much more abundant neighbour one base away suggests this may be a read error. V is TRBV7-9 and J is TRBJ1-6, with D maybe TRBD1 (5 bases). The germline CDR1 and CDR2 sequences are SEHNR and FQNEAQ (reference sequence). The CDR3 is 15 residues long. CDR3 sequence (DNA): TGTGCCCGCAGCTTAAGTGGGGCAAATAATTCACCCCTCCACTTT. Translated: CARSLSGANNSPLHF.

This clonotype was seen many times. This sequence joins TRBV7-2 and TRBJ1-2; 8 bases fit TRBD1. V lost 1 base to trimming and J lost 4 bases; unmatched junction nucleotides: 2. Germline V lookup: CDR1 SGHTA, CDR2 FQGNSA. The CDR3 extends over 14 amino acids. For the CDR3, the DNA is TGTGCCAGCAGCTTAGGGGACAGGTTCTATGGCTACACCTTC. Protein sequence: CASSLGDRFYGYTF.

As concerns this clonotype: A much larger clonotype is one base distant, so this may be a read error. The chain combines TRBV19 with TRBJ2-3, with D possibly being TRBD1 (6 bases). The CDR3 consists of 14 residues. Per germline, CDR1 LNHDA and CDR2 SQIVND (reference sequence). Trimming took off 3 bases at V and 3 bases at J, with 10 bases between the two ends. The CDR3 region has the DNA TGTGCCAGTAGTATTGAGGGGGAGACAGATACGCAGTATTTT. Translated: CASSIEGETDTQYF. The full variable domain, completed using reference TRBV19 and TRBJ2-3, is DGGITQSPKYLFRKEGQNVTLSCEQNLNHDAMYWYRQDPGQGLRLIYYSQIVNDFQKGDIAEGYSVSREKKESFPLTVTSAQKNPTAFYLCASSIEGETDTQYFGPGTRLTVL.

The chain has TRBV15 and TRBJ1-2; possibly TRBD1 for D (6 bases). The CDR3 extends over 14 amino acids. V lost 0 bases and J 3 bases, leaving 8 bases between the germline ends. Germline assignment: CDR1 LNHNV and CDR2 YYDKDF (reference sequence). CDR3 in amino acids: CATSRDWTDYGYTF. CDR3 DNA sequence: TGTGCCACCAGCAGAGATTGGACAGACTATGGCTACACCTTC.

The table lists this clonotype with a few counts. CDR3 residues: CSARLAGGNYEQYF. As DNA, the CDR3 is TGCAGTGCTAGGTTAGCGGGGGGGAACTACGAGCAGTACTTC. The rearrangement uses TRBV20-1 and TRBJ2-7; 11 bases agree with TRBD2. The germline V gene encodes CDR1 DFQATT and CDR2 SNEGSKA (reference sequence). V trimming: 3 bases; J trimming: 3 bases; junction bases outside the gene matches: 4. CDR3 length: 14 residues.

This clonotype was recorded many times. V is TRBV10-1 and J is TRBJ2-5, with 9 bases aligning to TRBD1. Germline loops: CDR1 WNHNN, CDR2 SYGVQD (reference sequence). The CDR3 is made up of 16 amino acids. V trimming: 7 bases; J trimming: 0 bases; junction bases outside the gene matches: 9. DNA of the CDR3: TGCGCCAGCATGGGACAGGGCATGAGTTACCAAGAGACCCAGTACTTC. Its protein is CASMGQGMSYQETQYF.

This clonotype was found many times. The rearrangement joins TRBV14 to TRBJ2-5; 8 nucleotides line up with TRBD2. V lost 5 bases, J lost 4 bases, and 12 bases stayed unmatched. CDR1 is SGHDN and CDR2 is FVKESK in the germline V gene. There are 16 residues in the CDR3. The CDR3 DNA reads TGTGCCAGCAGCGATCGACCAGCGGGGGCGGCAGAGACCCAGTACTTC. It codes for CASSDRPAGAAETQYF.

This clonotype was counted at least ten times. The genes are TRBV20-1 and TRBJ1-1; D is ambiguous. This CDR3 has 12 amino acids. Germline-derived CDR1 and CDR2 are DFQATT and SNEGSKA (reference sequence). V lost 7 bases and J 1 base, leaving 10 bases between the germline ends. For the CDR3, the DNA is TGCAGTGTGTCTTTGTCGAACACTGAAGCTTTCTTT. Residues: CSVSLSNTEAFF.

This clonotype was detected only a few times. This CDR3 is CASSLSEGISEAFF. The CDR3 DNA follows: TGTGCCAGCAGTTTATCAGAAGGGATCTCTGAAGCTTTCTTT. The chain couples TRBV12-3 or TRBV12-4 to TRBJ1-1; D uncertain. The CDR3 is made up of 14 amino acids. V lost 2 bases, J lost 6 bases, and 13 bases lay in between.

The V and J genes are TRBV29-1 and TRBJ2-1, with D tentatively TRBD1 (6 bases). V gave up 3 bases and J gave up 6 bases, with 15 bases separating them. Germline V CDR1 and CDR2: SQVTM, ANQGSEA. CDR3 size: 14 residues. Here the CDR3 DNA reads TGCAGCGTTGACAGGGGCAACTATGGCAATGAGCAGTTCTTC. It translates to CSVDRGNYGNEQFF.